The source of this T cell receptor beta chain is a study of monozygotic twins with inflammatory bowel disease. This CDR3 is 15 amino acids long. Germline-derived CDR1 and CDR2 are SGHRS and YFSETQ. TCRdb re-called the 5' RACE reads and gives one entry per CDR3 protein, without DNA. The sample's table shows fewer than 200,000 distinct CDR3 sequences. The rearrangement joins TRBV5-1 to TRBJ2-1; TCRdb picks TRBD2, but there is no DNA to check that call. Sequenced input: blood. The receptor comes from a human donor with ulcerative colitis or Crohn's disease, or a healthy co-twin of an affected twin (not recorded which). CDR3: CASSTRTSGRTEQFF.